This T cell receptor (beta chain) was sequenced for a study of blood T cell repertoires in COVID-19. CDR1 and CDR2 from the germline V gene are MGHRA and YSYEKL. CDR3 length: 16 amino acids. After removal of 2 bases from V and 6 bases from J, the junction contained 9 bases not matched to a gene. Per the study methods: Amplified reference gene primers provided the basis for estimating nucleated cell counts. TCRdb's table, derived via immunoSEQ multiplex PCR, lists solely in-frame clones and lacks some. V and J calls and clone size follow that table, whereas D and trimming were derived from the DNA. The table lists tens of thousands of clones, about 90% of them singletons.

This sequence originates from a human donor with active COVID-19. The donor label of this sample is uncertain. The V and J genes are TRBV4-1 and TRBJ2-1, with TRBD2 matching over 8 bases. Sequencing was done on a sample of peripheral blood. The CDR3 spells CASSQSGLASGNEQFF. The CDR3 coding sequence is TGCGCCAGCAGCCAAAGTGGACTAGCAAGTGGCAATGAGCAGTTCTTC.